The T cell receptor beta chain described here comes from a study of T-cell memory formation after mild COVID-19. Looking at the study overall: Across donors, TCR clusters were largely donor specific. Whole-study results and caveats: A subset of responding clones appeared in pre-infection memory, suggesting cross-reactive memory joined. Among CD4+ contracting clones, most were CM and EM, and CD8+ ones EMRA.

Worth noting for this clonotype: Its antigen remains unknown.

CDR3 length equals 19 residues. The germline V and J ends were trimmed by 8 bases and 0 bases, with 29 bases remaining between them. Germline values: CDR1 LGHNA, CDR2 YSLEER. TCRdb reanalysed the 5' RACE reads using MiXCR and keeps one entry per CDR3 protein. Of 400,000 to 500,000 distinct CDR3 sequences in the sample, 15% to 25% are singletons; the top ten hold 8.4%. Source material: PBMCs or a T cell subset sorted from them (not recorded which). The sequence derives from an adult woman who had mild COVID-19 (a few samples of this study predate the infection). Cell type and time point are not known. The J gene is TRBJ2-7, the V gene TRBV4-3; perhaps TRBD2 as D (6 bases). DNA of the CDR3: TGCGCCAGCCGAGGGGTTAGCGTCTCCCGACTAGACCTCTCCTACGAGCAGTACTTC. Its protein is CASRGVSVSRLDLSYEQYF.